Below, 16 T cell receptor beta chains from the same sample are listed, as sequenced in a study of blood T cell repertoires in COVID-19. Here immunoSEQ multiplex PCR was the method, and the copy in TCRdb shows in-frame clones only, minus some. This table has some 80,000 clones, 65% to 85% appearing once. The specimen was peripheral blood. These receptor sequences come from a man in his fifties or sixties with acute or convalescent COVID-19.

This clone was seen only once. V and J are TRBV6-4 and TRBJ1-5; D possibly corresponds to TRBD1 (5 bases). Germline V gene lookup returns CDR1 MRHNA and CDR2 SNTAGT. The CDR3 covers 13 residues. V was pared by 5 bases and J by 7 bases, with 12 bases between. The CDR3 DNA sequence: TGTGCCAGCAGTCATCAGTGGGGCCAGCCCCAGCATTTT. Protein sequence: CASSHQWGQPQHF.

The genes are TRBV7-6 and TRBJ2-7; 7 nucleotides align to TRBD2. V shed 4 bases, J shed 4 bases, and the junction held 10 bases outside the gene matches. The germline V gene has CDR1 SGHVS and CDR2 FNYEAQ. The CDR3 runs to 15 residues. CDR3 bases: TGTGCCAGCAGCTCCTCCTCTAGCGGACCTTACGAGCAGTACTTC. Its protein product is CASSSSSSGPYEQYF.

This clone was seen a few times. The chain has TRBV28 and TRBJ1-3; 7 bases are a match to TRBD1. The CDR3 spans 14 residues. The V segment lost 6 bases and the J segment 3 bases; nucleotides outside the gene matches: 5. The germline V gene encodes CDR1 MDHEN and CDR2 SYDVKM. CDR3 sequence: CASSRPGGGNTIYF. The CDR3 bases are TGTGCCAGCAGCCGCCCAGGGGGTGGAAACACCATATATTTT. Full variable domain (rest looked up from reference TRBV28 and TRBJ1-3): DVKVTQSSRYLVKRTGEKVFLECVQDMDHENMFWYRQDPGLGLRLIYFSYDVKMKEKGDIPEGYSVSREKKERFSLILESASTNQTSMYLCASSRPGGGNTIYFGEGSWLTVV.

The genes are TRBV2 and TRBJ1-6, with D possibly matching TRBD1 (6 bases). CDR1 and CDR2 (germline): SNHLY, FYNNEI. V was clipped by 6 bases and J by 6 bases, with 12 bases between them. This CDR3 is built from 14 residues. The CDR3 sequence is CASRARTVNSPLHF. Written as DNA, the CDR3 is TGTGCCAGCAGGGCCAGGACAGTTAATTCACCCCTCCACTTT.

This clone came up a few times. CDR3 sequence reads: CASSPQGRNTEAFF. CDR3 bases: TGTGCCAGCAGCCCCCAGGGGAGGAACACTGAAGCTTTCTTT. The chain joins TRBV7-2 to TRBJ1-1; TRBD1 might be the D (6 bases). The CDR3 is made up of 14 amino acids. Deletions cut 5 bases from V and 1 base from J, with 11 bases between. Per the germline V gene, CDR1 is SGHTA and CDR2 is FQGNSA.

Here the CDR3 DNA reads TGTGCCAGCAGCTTAACCGTGGGCAACTATGGCTACACCTTC. It translates to CASSLTVGNYGYTF. This chain joins TRBV6-6 and TRBJ1-2, with unresolved D. The germline V gene encodes CDR1 MNHNY and CDR2 SVGAGI (reference sequence). This CDR3 contains 14 residues. V dropped 6 bases and J dropped 2 bases, with 13 bases sitting between them.

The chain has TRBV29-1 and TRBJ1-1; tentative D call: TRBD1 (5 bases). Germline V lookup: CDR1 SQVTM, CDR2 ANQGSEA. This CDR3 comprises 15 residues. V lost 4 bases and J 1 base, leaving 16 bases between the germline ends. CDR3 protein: CSVAWVGGTNTEAFF. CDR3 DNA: TGCAGCGTTGCTTGGGTGGGGGGGACGAACACTGAAGCTTTCTTT.

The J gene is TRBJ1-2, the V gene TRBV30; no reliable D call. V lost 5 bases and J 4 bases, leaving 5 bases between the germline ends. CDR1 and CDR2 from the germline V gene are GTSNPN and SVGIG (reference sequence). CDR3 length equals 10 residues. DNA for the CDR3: TGTGCCTGGGGACTCTATGGCTACACCTTC. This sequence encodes CAWGLYGYTF.

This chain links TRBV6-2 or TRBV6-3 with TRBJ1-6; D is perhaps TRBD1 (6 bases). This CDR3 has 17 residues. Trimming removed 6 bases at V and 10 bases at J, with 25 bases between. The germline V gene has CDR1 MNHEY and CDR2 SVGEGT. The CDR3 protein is CASSRRTDSSVFSPLHF. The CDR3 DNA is TGTGCCAGCAGCAGGCGGACAGATAGTTCCGTCTTCTCACCCCTCCACTTT.

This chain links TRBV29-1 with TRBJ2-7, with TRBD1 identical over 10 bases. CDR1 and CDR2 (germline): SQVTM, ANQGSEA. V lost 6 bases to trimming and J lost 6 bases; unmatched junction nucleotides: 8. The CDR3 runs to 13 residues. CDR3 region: CSVLTGGVSEQYF. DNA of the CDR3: TGCAGCGTCTTGACAGGGGGCGTCTCCGAGCAGTACTTC.

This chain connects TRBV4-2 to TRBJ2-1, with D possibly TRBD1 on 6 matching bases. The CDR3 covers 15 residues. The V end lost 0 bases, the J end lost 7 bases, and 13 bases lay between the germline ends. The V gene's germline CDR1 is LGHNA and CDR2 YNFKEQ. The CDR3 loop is CASSQDRGRGNEQFF. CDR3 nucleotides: TGTGCCAGCAGCCAAGACAGGGGACGAGGAAATGAGCAGTTCTTC.

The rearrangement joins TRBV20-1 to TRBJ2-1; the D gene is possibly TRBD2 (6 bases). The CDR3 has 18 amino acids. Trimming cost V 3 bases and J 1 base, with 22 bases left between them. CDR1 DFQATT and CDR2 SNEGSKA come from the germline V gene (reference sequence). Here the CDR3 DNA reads TGCAGTGCTAGTGGGGCCGGGCTCGTGAGCGGGTCCTACAATGAGCAGTTCTTC. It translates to CSASGAGLVSGSYNEQFF.

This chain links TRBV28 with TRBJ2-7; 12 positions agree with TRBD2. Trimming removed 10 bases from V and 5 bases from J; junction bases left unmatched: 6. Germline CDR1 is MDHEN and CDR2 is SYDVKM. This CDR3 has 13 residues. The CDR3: CATTSGRFDEQYF. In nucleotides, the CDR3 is TGTGCCACCACTAGCGGGAGGTTCGACGAGCAGTACTTC.

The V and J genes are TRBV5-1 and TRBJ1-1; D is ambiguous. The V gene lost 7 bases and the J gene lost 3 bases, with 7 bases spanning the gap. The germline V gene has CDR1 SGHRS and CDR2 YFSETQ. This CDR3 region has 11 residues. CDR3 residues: CASRRDTEAFF. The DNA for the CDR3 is TGCGCCAGCCGGCGGGACACTGAAGCTTTCTTT. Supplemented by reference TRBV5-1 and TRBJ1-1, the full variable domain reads KAGVTQTPRYLIKTRGQQVTLSCSPISGHRSVSWYQQTPGQGLQFLFEYFSETQRNKGNFPGRFSGRQFSNSRSEMNVSTLELGDSALYLCASRRDTEAFFGQGTRLTVV.

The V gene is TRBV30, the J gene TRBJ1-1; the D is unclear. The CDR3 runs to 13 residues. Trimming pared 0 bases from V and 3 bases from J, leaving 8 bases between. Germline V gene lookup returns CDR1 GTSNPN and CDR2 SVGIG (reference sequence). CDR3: CAWSVQLDTEAFF. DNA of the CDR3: TGTGCCTGGAGTGTACAGTTAGACACTGAAGCTTTCTTT.

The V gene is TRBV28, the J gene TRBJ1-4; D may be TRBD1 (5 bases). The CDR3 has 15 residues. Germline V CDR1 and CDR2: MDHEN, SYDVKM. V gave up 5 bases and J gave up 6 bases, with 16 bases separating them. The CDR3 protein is CASSGGGTGDEKLFF. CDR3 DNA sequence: TGTGCCAGCAGTGGGGGGGGAACAGGAGATGAAAAACTGTTTTTT.